The present entry profiles one TCR beta chain with its context. The antigen is not known. The data were taken from a study of CD8 T cells in ankylosing spondylitis. With molecular barcodes, quantitative 5'-RACE was used to make the TCR beta libraries. TCRdb re-called the 5' RACE reads with MiXCR, one entry per CDR3 protein. The sample lists roughly 35,000 distinct CDR3 sequences, more than 15% occurring once. This CDR3 contains 15 residues. V lost 3 bases, J lost 7 bases, and 8 bases stayed unmatched. Study outcomes and limitations: Disease-associated clones were CD8+ and fairly uncommon in peripheral blood. In ankylosing spondylitis patients, matched synovial fluid reportedly showed significant enrichment of disease-linked clones. Past research had described some motif variants in reactive arthritis synovial fluid and blood.

V usage is TRBV12-3 or TRBV12-4 and J usage is TRBJ2-4, with 8 positions matching TRBD1. Sequenced sample: blood. The sequence came from a male donor with ankylosing spondylitis or in good health (not recorded which). CDR3 sequence: CASSLKTGGWNIQYF. The CDR3 DNA follows: TGTGCCAGCAGTTTGAAAACAGGGGGGTGGAACATTCAGTACTTC.